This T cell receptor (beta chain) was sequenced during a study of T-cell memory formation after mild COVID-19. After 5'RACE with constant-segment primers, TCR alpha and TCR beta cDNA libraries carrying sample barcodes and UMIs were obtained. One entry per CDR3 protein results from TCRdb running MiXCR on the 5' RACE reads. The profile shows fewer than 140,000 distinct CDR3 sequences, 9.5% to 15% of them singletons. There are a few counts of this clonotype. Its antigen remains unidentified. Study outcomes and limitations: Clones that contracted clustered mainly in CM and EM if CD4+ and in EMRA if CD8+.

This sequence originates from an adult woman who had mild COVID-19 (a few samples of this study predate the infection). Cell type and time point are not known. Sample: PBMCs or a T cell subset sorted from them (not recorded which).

CDR3 sequence reads: CASSVDGGTSPQYF. As DNA, the CDR3 is TGTGCCAGCAGCGTAGATGGAGGGACTAGCCCACAGTACTTC. The genes are TRBV9 and TRBJ2-4; 9 positions match TRBD2. Trimming cost V 0 bases and J 13 bases; bases outside gene matches: 8. CDR1 is SGDLS, CDR2 YYNGEE, per germline. The CDR3 runs to 14 residues.